This passage covers 8 T cell receptor beta chains from one sample sequenced in a study of early T cells in non-severe SARS-CoV-2 infection (dated by TCRdb to about 2021). The library was produced with 5' RACE. The sequencer was a NextSeq 500. In TCRdb, the public reads were trimmed at Q25 with fastp and aligned with MiXCR, with productive beta chains retained. Every distinct CDR3 protein forms one entry, paired with its most common genes and DNA. This sample comprises more than 45,000 distinct CDR3 sequences, around 6% of them detected only once. Of the sample, 6% to 7% falls within the top ten clones. Sequencing was performed on whole blood. The receptor source for this set is an adult who was a healthcare worker with PCR-confirmed SARS-CoV-2 infection or an uninfected control (not recorded which).

This clonotype was seen many times. The chain employs TRBV4-1 and TRBJ2-1, with D uncertain. This CDR3 contains 11 residues. Germline lookup yields CDR1 MGHRA and CDR2 YSYEKL. V lost 1 base and J 10 bases, leaving 5 bases between the germline ends. The CDR3 DNA reads as TGCGCCAGCAGCCAAGTTCAAGAGCAGTTCTTC. It specifies CASSQVQEQFF.

The table lists this clonotype with many counts. The chain joins TRBV20-1 to TRBJ2-7; TRBD1 agrees at 10 bases. The CDR3 has 15 amino acids. Trimming at V came to 4 bases and at J to 5 bases, leaving 11 bases not matched to a gene. The germline gives CDR1 DFQATT, CDR2 SNEGSKA (reference sequence). CDR3 loop: CSATDPGQGFHEQYF. The CDR3 DNA reads TGCAGTGCTACCGACCCGGGACAGGGGTTCCACGAGCAGTACTTC.

This clonotype has ten or more counts. This sequence joins TRBV24-1 and TRBJ1-1; D remains ambiguous. CDR1 is KGHDR, CDR2 SFDVKD, per germline. The V end was cut by 6 bases, the J end by 7 bases, with 14 bases between. The CDR3 contains 13 residues. The CDR3 protein is CATSREPQFEAFF. The CDR3 DNA sequence: TGTGCCACCAGTAGGGAGCCTCAGTTTGAAGCTTTCTTT.

The table lists this clonotype with many counts. The chain recombines TRBV6-5 with TRBJ2-1; D is possibly TRBD1 or TRBD2 (5 bases each). CDR1 is MNHEY and CDR2 is SVGAGI in the germline V gene. V shed 0 bases and J shed 7 bases, with 13 bases lying between them. CDR3 length equals 15 residues. CDR3 in amino acids: CASSYSSGPGNEQFF. CDR3 sequence (DNA): TGTGCCAGCAGTTACTCTTCAGGGCCGGGGAATGAGCAGTTCTTC.

This clonotype showed up just a few times. The rearrangement uses TRBV7-8 and TRBJ2-2; 7 bases line up with TRBD1. This CDR3 comprises 14 residues. Germline CDR1 reads SGHVS; CDR2 reads FQNEAQ. Trimming removed 3 bases from V and 6 bases from J; junction bases left unmatched: 4. In nucleotides, the CDR3 is TGTGCCAGCAGCTTGCCCACAGGGGCCGGGGAGCTGTTTTTT. Its protein is CASSLPTGAGELFF.

This clonotype was picked up many times. The chain couples TRBV25-1 to TRBJ2-5, with TRBD2 identical over 8 bases. V dropped 2 bases and J dropped 2; count of bases not matched to a gene: 4. Germline V CDR1 and CDR2: MGHDK, SYGVNS. The CDR3 length is 15 residues. CDR3 nucleotides: TGTGCCAGCAGTGAAGGGGGCGGGGGGCAAGAGACCCAGTACTTC. Its protein product is CASSEGGGGQETQYF.

This clonotype was seen at least ten times. The chain combines TRBV20-1 with TRBJ2-7; D perhaps matches TRBD2 (6 bases). The ends were cut back, 1 base at V and 5 bases at J, with 9 bases in the middle. CDR1 and CDR2 from the germline V gene are DFQATT and SNEGSKA (reference sequence). The CDR3 covers 12 residues. CDR3 sequence: CSARAPGDEQYF. In DNA form, the CDR3 reads TGCAGTGCTAGAGCCCCGGGGGACGAGCAGTACTTC.

This clonotype was counted many times. The chain combines TRBV10-1 with TRBJ2-7, with 11 bases lining up with TRBD2. V was clipped by 4 bases and J by 2 bases; unmatched bases: 1. Germline-derived CDR1 and CDR2 are WNHNN and SYGVQD (reference sequence). CDR3 size: 14 residues. The CDR3 DNA reads TGCGCCAGCAGTGTACTAGCGGGGGCCTACGAGCAGTACTTC. Protein sequence: CASSVLAGAYEQYF.